The 15 T cell receptor beta chains given below trace back to one sample, sequenced in a study of Ad26.COV2.S vaccination and SARS-CoV-2 variants. Sequencing was performed with immunoSEQ multiplex PCR; in TCRdb, only in-frame clones are kept and a portion is missing. Of around 450,000 clones listed, approximately 92% are singletons. Treatment indicated: roughly 18 received Ad26.COV2.S at low or high dose, single or two shots; about 5 received placebo; per-sample allocation not given. Sampling took place 63 days after the first vaccine or placebo injection. The material was peripheral blood, obtained in a trial of Ad26.COV2.S vaccine versus placebo. These receptors all stem from a person between 18 and 59 years old who received the Ad26.COV2.S COVID-19 vaccine or a placebo.

The CDR3 loop reads CASSPAKGTGGPEQFF. CDR3 nucleotides: TGTGCCAGCAGCCCCGCCAAAGGGACCGGGGGTCCTGAGCAGTTCTTC. The rearrangement joins TRBV11-3 to TRBJ2-1, with D tentatively TRBD2 (6 bases). The CDR3 sequence is 16 residues long. Trimming pared 5 bases from V and 9 bases from J, leaving 23 bases between. Germline CDR1 SGHNT, CDR2 YENEEA.

This chain joins TRBV6-6 and TRBJ2-4, with unresolved D. CDR1 is MNHNY, CDR2 SVGAGI, per germline (reference sequence). V lost 5 bases, J lost 4 bases, and 12 bases lay in between. The CDR3 covers 14 residues. The DNA for the CDR3 is TGTGCCAGCAGTCCTCTGGACGAGAAAAACATTCAGTACTTC. Residues: CASSPLDEKNIQYF.

The CDR3 DNA reads as TGTGCTAGTGGTTTGGTACGTGAGGGGGGCGTTCAGCCCCAGCATTTT. Protein sequence: CASGLVREGGVQPQHF. The chain joins TRBV12-5 to TRBJ1-5, with D perhaps matching TRBD1 (6 bases). The CDR3 runs to 16 residues. The V and J ends lost 0 bases and 6 bases respectively, with 15 bases between them. Germline-derived CDR1 and CDR2 are LGHNT and FRNRAP. Combining the CDR3 with reference TRBV12-5 and TRBJ1-5 gives the whole variable domain DARVTQTPRHKVTEMGQEVTMRCQPILGHNTVFWYRQTMMQGLELLAYFRNRAPLDDSGMPKDRFSAEMPDATLATLKIQPSEPRDSAVYFCASGLVREGGVQPQHFGDGTRLSIL.

The chain is built from TRBV6-5 and TRBJ2-5; maybe TRBD1 (6 bases). This CDR3 spans 15 amino acids. The germline gives CDR1 MNHEY, CDR2 SVGAGI. Trimming took 5 bases from V and 5 from J, leaving 18 bases between them. DNA for the CDR3: TGTGCCAGCAGTCGGTTTTTCGTAGGGGGTGAGACCCAGTACTTC. It is translated as CASSRFFVGGETQYF.

Only one count was recorded for this clone. The chain links TRBV5-4 to TRBJ2-7; the D is unclear. The CDR3 spans 16 residues. V was cut by 0 bases and J by 3 bases, with 16 bases left in between. Germline V gene sequence: CDR1 SGHNT, CDR2 YYREEE (reference sequence). This CDR3 is CASSLGPSVAVYEQYF. The CDR3 DNA follows: TGTGCCAGCAGCTTGGGCCCCTCAGTAGCAGTCTACGAGCAGTACTTC. Filled out from reference TRBV5-4 and TRBJ2-7, the complete variable domain reads ETGVTQSPTHLIKTRGQQVTLRCSSQSGHNTVSWYQQALGQGPQFIFQYYREEENGRGNFPPRFSGLQFPNYSSELNVNALELDDSALYLCASSLGPSVAVYEQYFGPGTRLTVT.

V and J are TRBV4-2 and TRBJ2-5, with TRBD1 matching over 11 bases. CDR1 and CDR2 (germline): LGHNA, YNFKEQ. V trimming: 3 bases; J trimming: 4 bases; junction bases outside the gene matches: 13. The CDR3 is 18 residues long. CDR3 sequence reads: CASSQVPGQGDGGETQYF. The CDR3 DNA follows: TGTGCCAGCAGCCAGGTCCCGGGACAGGGGGATGGGGGAGAGACCCAGTACTTC.

The chain carries TRBV7-2 and TRBJ1-2, with D maybe TRBD1 (6 bases). Germline-derived CDR1 and CDR2 are SGHTA and FQGNSA. Trimming pared 0 bases from V and 9 bases from J, leaving 14 bases between. The CDR3 spans 14 residues. The chain's CDR3 is CASSLADGQGSYTF. The CDR3 DNA reads as TGTGCCAGCAGCTTAGCCGACGGGCAGGGGAGCTACACCTTC.

This chain uses TRBV10-3 with TRBJ1-2; TRBD1 might be the D (5 bases). Deletions cut 6 bases from V and 4 bases from J, with 21 bases between. The CDR3 contains 16 residues. Germline CDR1 is ENHRY and CDR2 is SYGVKD. This CDR3 is CAISAGTQIRIYGYTF. The CDR3 DNA follows: TGTGCCATCAGCGCCGGGACCCAAATTCGGATCTATGGCTACACCTTC.

This chain connects TRBV21-1 to TRBJ2-7; TRBD2 is taken as the D call from the table, unchecked against the DNA. TRBV21-1 is annotated as a pseudogene. The CDR3 consists of 19 residues. CDR3 protein: CASSKARASGSAVSYEQYV. Here the CDR3 DNA reads TGTGCCAGCAGCAAAGCGAGGGCTAGCGGGAGCGCGGTCTCCTACGAGCAGTACGTC.

The chain employs TRBV7-7 and TRBJ2-2; D might be TRBD1 (7 bases). The CDR3 is made up of 16 amino acids. The germline V gene encodes CDR1 SSHAT and CDR2 FNYEAQ (reference sequence). V lost 4 bases, J lost 4 bases, and 16 bases lay in between. This CDR3 reads CASSSEEGATTGELFF. In DNA form, the CDR3 reads TGTGCCAGCAGCTCGGAGGAGGGGGCGACCACCGGGGAGCTGTTTTTT. The full variable domain, its missing parts supplied by reference TRBV7-7 and TRBJ2-2, is GAGVSQSPRYKVTKRGQDVTLRCDPISSHATLYWYQQALGQGPEFLTYFNYEAQPDKSGLPSDRFSAERPEGSISTLTIQRTEQRDSAMYRCASSSEEGATTGELFFGEGSRLTVL.

The rearrangement joins TRBV29-1 to TRBJ1-1, with D tentatively TRBD1 (5 bases). The germline CDR1 and CDR2 sequences are SQVTM and ANQGSEA. Trimming shortened V by 2 bases and J by 2 bases, and 9 bases separated the two germline ends. The CDR3 loop spans 13 amino acids. Here the CDR3 reads CSVENQGNTEAFF. DNA for the CDR3: TGCAGCGTTGAAAATCAGGGAAACACTGAAGCTTTCTTT.

V usage is TRBV19 and J usage is TRBJ1-5, with D perhaps matching TRBD1 (5 bases). The V and J ends lost 4 bases and 4 bases respectively, with 17 bases between them. The CDR3 totals 16 residues. Germline V gene data show CDR1 as LNHDA and CDR2 as SQIVND (reference sequence). DNA for the CDR3: TGTGCCAGTAGTAGTAGGGGTAGAGGTCAAAATCAGCCCCAGCATTTT. It is translated as CASSSRGRGQNQPQHF.

The rearrangement uses TRBV7-9 and TRBJ2-7, with TRBD1 matching over 8 bases. This CDR3 comprises 15 residues. V lost 1 base, J lost 2 bases, and 4 bases stayed unmatched. The germline CDR1 and CDR2 sequences are SEHNR and FQNEAQ (reference sequence). The CDR3: CASSLEGTGAYEQYF. The CDR3 region has the DNA TGTGCCAGCAGCTTAGAGGGGACAGGCGCCTACGAGCAGTACTTC.

The chain couples TRBV7-8 to TRBJ2-7, with D possibly matching TRBD2 (5 bases). V lost 0 bases to trimming and J lost 2 bases, with 5 bases between them. This CDR3 region has 13 residues. Germline lookup yields CDR1 SGHVS and CDR2 FQNEAQ. The CDR3 loop reads CASSLAGAYEQYV. In DNA, the CDR3 is TGTGCCAGCAGCTTAGCGGGAGCCTACGAGCAGTACGTC.

The chain recombines TRBV5-1 with TRBJ1-3, with D hard to call. Trimming cost V 0 bases and J 0 bases, with 7 bases left between them. The CDR3 covers 15 residues. Germline CDR1 and CDR2: SGHRS and YFSETQ. The CDR3 sequence is CASSLVGFSGNTIYF. The DNA for the CDR3 is TGCGCCAGCAGCTTGGTAGGGTTCTCTGGAAACACCATATATTTT. The full variable domain, completed using reference TRBV5-1 and TRBJ1-3, is KAGVTQTPRYLIKTRGQQVTLSCSPISGHRSVSWYQQTPGQGLQFLFEYFSETQRNKGNFPGRFSGRQFSNSRSEMNVSTLELGDSALYLCASSLVGFSGNTIYFGEGSWLTVV.